These 12 T cell receptor beta chains originate from one sample sequenced in a study of OX40 agonist ivuxolimab in advanced cancers. Libraries were prepared by immunoSEQ multiplex PCR; TCRdb keeps only in-frame clonotypes and omits some of them. Among 65,000 to 80,000 clones listed, approximately 90% were seen once. This specimen was CD4+ or CD8+ T cells sorted from blood, taken in a trial of the OX40 agonist ivuxolimab. The receptor source for this set is an adult with an advanced solid tumor such as melanoma, head and neck, liver or kidney cancer.

The V and J genes are TRBV5-1 and TRBJ2-5; D gene unclear. The V and J ends lost 3 bases and 7 bases respectively, with 13 bases between them. The CDR3 has 13 residues. Germline V gives CDR1 SGHRS, CDR2 YFSETQ. This CDR3 reads CASSSNTPRTQYF. The CDR3 DNA reads as TGCGCCAGCAGCTCCAATACGCCCCGGACCCAGTACTTC.

The chain has TRBV7-2 and TRBJ2-7, with 10 positions matching TRBD2. CDR1 is SGHTA and CDR2 is FQGNSA in the germline V gene. This CDR3 spans 15 amino acids. With 5 bases clipped from V and 2 bases from J, the junction kept 6 bases outside the gene matches. The CDR3 loop reads CASSPRTSGPYEQYF. The DNA of the CDR3 is TGTGCCAGCAGCCCCCGGACTAGCGGACCCTACGAGCAGTACTTC. The variable domain in full, completed from reference TRBV7-2 and TRBJ2-7, reads GAGVSQSPSNKVTEKGKDVELRCDPISGHTALYWYRQSLGQGLEFLIYFQGNSAPDKSGLPSDRFSAERTGGSVSTLTIQRTQQEDSAVYLCASSPRTSGPYEQYFGPGTRLTVT.

V gene TRBV2 combines with J gene TRBJ1-5; possibly TRBD1 for D (6 bases). This CDR3 is 12 amino acids long. V lost 6 bases and J 12 bases, leaving 15 bases between the germline ends. The V gene's germline CDR1 is SNHLY and CDR2 FYNNEI. The CDR3: CASSVPQGHQHF. The CDR3 DNA follows: TGTGCCAGCAGCGTGCCACAGGGTCACCAGCATTTT.

The genes are TRBV14 and TRBJ2-7; 10 nucleotides line up with TRBD2. J lost 3 bases, V lost 0 bases, and 2 bases had no gene match. Germline CDR1 reads SGHDN; CDR2 reads FVKESK. The CDR3 is 15 amino acids. The CDR3 is CASSQELAGYYEQYF. DNA for the CDR3: TGTGCCAGCAGCCAAGAACTAGCGGGATACTACGAGCAGTACTTC.

The chain carries TRBV29-1 and TRBJ2-7; 16 nucleotides match TRBD2. This CDR3 is built from 15 residues. The germline CDR1 and CDR2 sequences are SQVTM and ANQGSEA. Trimming at V came to 6 bases and at J to 5 bases, leaving 7 bases not matched to a gene. This chain's CDR3 is CSVDMGLAGGNEQYF. In nucleotides, the CDR3 is TGCAGCGTCGATATGGGACTAGCGGGAGGGAACGAGCAGTACTTC.

This sequence joins TRBV29-1 and TRBJ2-1; 7 bases are shared with TRBD2. CDR1 and CDR2 from the germline V gene are SQVTM and ANQGSEA. Trimming took 7 bases from V and 1 from J; bases not matched to a gene: 10. This CDR3 is built from 15 residues. CDR3 DNA: TGCAGCGCCGACCGGGGGAGGGCGTCCTACAATGAGCAGTTCTTC. It codes for CSADRGRASYNEQFF.

This sequence joins TRBV7-9 and TRBJ2-1; the D gene could be TRBD1 or TRBD2 (6 bases each). Germline lookup yields CDR1 SEHNR and CDR2 FQNEAQ (reference sequence). Trimming stripped 2 bases from V and 10 bases from J, with 15 bases between. The CDR3 length is 14 residues. The CDR3 coding sequence is TGTGCCAGCAGCTTAAGCGGCAGGGGAGGCGAGCAGTTCTTC. As protein: CASSLSGRGGEQFF.

V and J are TRBV28 and TRBJ1-1; D remains ambiguous. Looked up from germline, CDR1 is MDHEN and CDR2 is SYDVKM. CDR3 length: 10 residues. Trimming left V 10 bases short and J 3 bases short, with 6 bases between. CDR3 in amino acids: CATIYTEAFF. CDR3 DNA: TGTGCCACCATATACACTGAAGCTTTCTTT.

The gene calls are TRBV19 and TRBJ1-5, with D possibly TRBD1 on 6 matching bases. Germline lookup yields CDR1 LNHDA and CDR2 SQIVND (reference sequence). The V gene lost 2 bases and the J gene lost 4 bases, with 9 bases spanning the gap. This CDR3 spans 14 amino acids. The CDR3 region has the DNA TGTGCCAGTAGTATATACAGGGCGAATCAGCCCCAGCATTTT. Protein sequence: CASSIYRANQPQHF.

The CDR3 DNA follows: TGCGCCAGCAGCCAAGATCCTAGCGAGGATACGCAGTATTTT. This gives the protein CASSQDPSEDTQYF. The V gene is TRBV4-1, the J gene TRBJ2-3; tentatively, D is TRBD2 (6 bases). Germline CDR1 and CDR2: MGHRA and YSYEKL. The CDR3 contains 14 residues. With 0 bases removed from V and 6 bases from J, the gap between germline ends came to 10 bases.

This rearrangement joins TRBV6-5 to TRBJ2-7; the match to TRBD2 covers 12 bases. CDR3 length equals 15 residues. The V segment lost 5 bases and the J segment 3 bases; nucleotides outside the gene matches: 5. Germline V gene lookup returns CDR1 MNHEY and CDR2 SVGAGI. Here the CDR3 reads CASSPPTSGSYEQYF. The CDR3 bases are TGTGCCAGCAGTCCCCCGACTAGCGGGAGCTACGAGCAGTACTTC.

This clone was seen a handful of times. This sequence joins TRBV6-5 and TRBJ1-1; a possible D gene is TRBD1 (5 bases). Per germline, CDR1 MNHEY and CDR2 SVGAGI. There are 11 residues in the CDR3. V was clipped by 6 bases and J by 7 bases, with 9 bases between them. CDR3 region: CASRNRREAFF. The CDR3 DNA follows: TGTGCCAGCAGGAACAGGCGTGAAGCTTTCTTT.